These 30 T cell receptor beta chains were sequenced from one sample in a study of T-cell memory formation after mild COVID-19. TCRdb processed the 5' RACE reads anew with MiXCR; each CDR3 protein has one entry. The table includes 50,000 or so distinct CDR3 sequences, roughly 26% detected once. Material: PBMCs or a T cell subset sorted from them (not recorded which). These receptors all stem from a man aged 18 to 29 who had mild COVID-19 (a few samples of this study predate the infection). Cell type and time point are not known.

This clonotype was picked up many times. The gene calls are TRBV5-1 and TRBJ1-2, with D unclear. Germline loops: CDR1 SGHRS, CDR2 YFSETQ. The CDR3 loop spans 14 amino acids. V lost 7 bases and J lost 7, with 20 bases in between. The CDR3 DNA sequence: TGCGCCAGCGGACCTCCGGGGAGGCTCGTTGGCTACACCTTC. It yields the protein CASGPPGRLVGYTF.

The chain combines TRBV20-1 with TRBJ2-1, with TRBD2 identical over 8 bases. Trimming removed 6 bases from V and 2 bases from J; junction bases left unmatched: 3. The CDR3 runs to 13 residues. The germline CDR1 and CDR2 sequences are DFQATT and SNEGSKA (reference sequence). The CDR3 loop reads CSAGLAPYNEQFF. The CDR3 nucleotides are TGCAGTGCAGGACTAGCACCCTACAATGAGCAGTTCTTC.

This clonotype was recorded many times. The J gene is TRBJ1-2, the V gene TRBV4-3; TRBD1 is a possible D gene (5 bases). In germline, CDR1 is LGHNA, CDR2 YSLEER. V was trimmed by 0 bases and J by 4 bases, leaving 12 bases between them. This CDR3 contains 15 residues. CDR3 in amino acids: CASSQETGTAYGYTF. The CDR3 DNA is TGCGCCAGCAGCCAAGAAACCGGGACTGCCTATGGCTACACCTTC.

The chain joins TRBV7-2 to TRBJ2-3; no firm D call. The CDR3 is made up of 12 amino acids. The ends were cut back, 3 bases at V and 6 bases at J, with 7 bases in the middle. Germline V lookup: CDR1 SGHTA, CDR2 FQGNSA. CDR3 loop: CASSFARDTQYF. As DNA, the CDR3 is TGTGCCAGCAGCTTCGCGAGGGATACGCAGTATTTT.

The chain couples TRBV7-9 to TRBJ1-5, with D maybe TRBD1 (5 bases). The V end was cut by 3 bases, the J end by 6 bases, with 12 bases between. There are 14 residues in the CDR3. CDR1 SEHNR and CDR2 FQNEAQ come from the germline V gene (reference sequence). CDR3 amino acids: CASSFPGLGQPQHF. The CDR3 DNA follows: TGTGCCAGCAGCTTCCCAGGGTTGGGTCAGCCCCAGCATTTT.

The rearrangement joins TRBV7-8 to TRBJ2-3, with D tentatively TRBD2 (6 bases). V was pared by 1 base and J by 6 bases, with 17 bases between. Germline V gives CDR1 SGHVS, CDR2 FQNEAQ. The CDR3 is 16 residues long. The chain's CDR3 is CASSLVVTSSIDTQYF. As DNA, the CDR3 is TGTGCCAGCAGCTTAGTTGTCACTAGCAGTATTGATACGCAGTATTTT.

This clonotype was detected only a few times. This sequence joins TRBV13 and TRBJ1-2; D remains unclear. Trimming removed 5 bases from V and 4 bases from J, with 17 bases in between. Germline V lookup: CDR1 PRHDT, CDR2 FYEKMQ (reference sequence). The length of the CDR3 is 15 residues. The CDR3 spells CASSQFPGFSYGYTF. In nucleotides, the CDR3 is TGTGCCAGCAGCCAATTTCCAGGTTTTAGCTATGGCTACACCTTC.

The chain is built from TRBV15 and TRBJ2-7; D unresolved. CDR1 and CDR2 (germline): LNHNV, YYDKDF (reference sequence). Between the trimmed V and J ends, which lost 3 bases and 0 bases, there was a span of 15 bases. This CDR3 is 16 amino acids long. In DNA form, the CDR3 reads TGTGCCACCAGCAGGTTGAGCAGGTCGGGCTCCTACGAGCAGTACTTC. As protein: CATSRLSRSGSYEQYF.

V gene TRBV7-2 combines with J gene TRBJ1-5, with D possibly TRBD1 on 5 matching bases. This CDR3 spans 15 amino acids. Germline V CDR1 and CDR2: SGHTA, FQGNSA. V was trimmed by 6 bases and J by 5 bases, leaving 17 bases between them. CDR3 coding DNA: TGTGCCAGCAGATTCACAGGCGAGGGCTATCAGCCCCAGCATTTT. Its translation is CASRFTGEGYQPQHF. Full variable domain (missing parts from reference TRBV7-2 and TRBJ1-5): GAGVSQSPSNKVTEKGKDVELRCDPISGHTALYWYRQSLGQGLEFLIYFQGNSAPDKSGLPSDRFSAERTGGSVSTLTIQRTQQEDSAVYLCASRFTGEGYQPQHFGDGTRLSIL.

This chain connects TRBV7-9 to TRBJ1-2; 11 positions agree with TRBD1. The CDR3 is 16 residues long. The germline V gene encodes CDR1 SEHNR and CDR2 FQNEAQ (reference sequence). V lost 3 bases to trimming and J lost 0 bases; unmatched junction nucleotides: 3. CDR3 sequence reads: CASSLGQGVPNYGYTF. In nucleotides, the CDR3 is TGTGCCAGCAGCTTGGGACAGGGGGTCCCTAACTATGGCTACACCTTC.

This clonotype was counted ten times or more. V gene TRBV5-8 combines with J gene TRBJ2-5; D remains ambiguous. V gave up 4 bases and J gave up 5 bases, with 12 bases separating them. Germline CDR1 SGHTS, CDR2 YDEGEE. The CDR3 contains 13 residues. CDR3 protein: CASSRHLGETQYF. The CDR3, as DNA: TGTGCCAGCAGCCGACACCTGGGGGAGACCCAGTACTTC.

The sample holds many counts of this clonotype. This sequence joins TRBV19 and TRBJ2-5; no reliable D call. V was shortened by 5 bases and J by 5 bases, with 3 bases between the two germline ends. Germline CDR1 is LNHDA and CDR2 is SQIVND (reference sequence). CDR3 length: 10 residues. The CDR3 is CASSGETQYF. In DNA, the CDR3 is TGTGCCAGTAGTGGGGAGACCCAGTACTTC.

V gene TRBV2 combines with J gene TRBJ2-3, with TRBD1 identical over 7 bases. The CDR3 contains 14 residues. Germline-derived CDR1 and CDR2 are SNHLY and FYNNEI. The trim removed 6 bases at V and 3 bases at J, leaving 6 bases unmatched. The CDR3 sequence is CASSRDSSTDTQYF. The CDR3, as DNA: TGTGCCAGCAGCCGGGACAGCTCGACAGATACGCAGTATTTT.

The rearrangement links TRBV27 to TRBJ2-5; D perhaps matches TRBD1 (7 bases). The CDR3 is 16 residues long. Germline values: CDR1 MNHEY, CDR2 SMNVEV (reference sequence). Trimming cost V 3 bases and J 5 bases, with 19 bases left between them. This CDR3 reads CASSFGEAGGLETQYF. CDR3 nucleotides: TGTGCCAGCAGTTTTGGAGAGGCAGGGGGGCTGGAGACCCAGTACTTC.

This clonotype showed up just a few times. V and J are TRBV11-2 and TRBJ1-2; unclear D gene. Looked up from germline, CDR1 is SGHAT and CDR2 is FQNNGV. V was cut by 5 bases and J by 4 bases, with 14 bases left in between. The CDR3 has 14 residues. CDR3 sequence: CASSVAPGPYGYTF. The CDR3 region has the DNA TGTGCCAGCAGCGTCGCTCCGGGTCCCTATGGCTACACCTTC.

The V gene is TRBV5-1, the J gene TRBJ2-7, with TRBD2 identical over 10 bases. CDR3 length equals 16 residues. Unmatched junction bases numbered 9, after V lost 2 bases and J lost 4 bases. Germline V gene data show CDR1 as SGHRS and CDR2 as YFSETQ. CDR3 region: CASSFLLAGKPYEQYF. The CDR3 bases are TGCGCCAGCAGCTTCCTACTAGCGGGGAAACCTTACGAGCAGTACTTC.

The chain combines TRBV27 with TRBJ1-1; TRBD1 might be the D (5 bases). Germline-derived CDR1 and CDR2 are MNHEY and SMNVEV (reference sequence). V was shortened by 1 base and J by 8 bases, with 8 bases between the two germline ends. The CDR3 has 12 residues. The CDR3 DNA follows: TGTGCCAGCAGTTTATTAGGGGACGAAGCTTTCTTT. It translates to CASSLLGDEAFF.

This clonotype has ten or more counts. The V call is TRBV6-2 or TRBV6-3, the J call TRBJ2-1; D not certain. Germline lookup yields CDR1 MNHEY and CDR2 SVGEGT. Trimming removed 2 bases from V and 1 base from J, with 12 bases in between. CDR3 length: 16 amino acids. The DNA for the CDR3 is TGTGCCAGCAGTTACCGGATGGATAAGTCCTACAATGAGCAGTTCTTC. Its protein product is CASSYRMDKSYNEQFF.

The genes are TRBV4-3 and TRBJ2-7; 9 bases line up with TRBD2. V shed 0 bases, J shed 2 bases, and the junction held 11 bases outside the gene matches. CDR1 and CDR2 (germline): LGHNA, YSLEER. This CDR3 is built from 18 residues. The CDR3: CASSQDSRRSGRTYEQYF. For the CDR3, the DNA is TGCGCCAGCAGCCAAGATTCTCGTCGGAGCGGGAGGACCTACGAGCAGTACTTC.

The chain uses TRBV12-3 or TRBV12-4 and TRBJ1-2; TRBD1 matches 11 bases. V lost 5 bases to trimming and J lost 5 bases; unmatched junction nucleotides: 16. The CDR3 sequence is 18 residues long. CDR3 protein: CASSPPYSDRGPAYGYTF. The CDR3 DNA reads as TGTGCCAGCAGTCCGCCGTATTCGGACAGGGGGCCAGCATATGGCTACACCTTC.

This clonotype turned up a few times. The chain recombines TRBV29-1 with TRBJ2-1; no definite D call. This CDR3 has 11 residues. The germline gives CDR1 SQVTM, CDR2 ANQGSEA. Trimming removed 3 bases from V and 4 bases from J, with 4 bases in between. The DNA for the CDR3 is TGCAGCGTTGATCAGTACAATGAGCAGTTCTTC. The encoded protein is CSVDQYNEQFF.

The chain employs TRBV30 and TRBJ1-1; D remains ambiguous. This CDR3 spans 13 amino acids. Trimming pared 3 bases from V and 0 bases from J, leaving 8 bases between. The germline V gene encodes CDR1 GTSNPN and CDR2 SVGIG (reference sequence). The CDR3 DNA is TGTGCCTGGAGCCCTACCTTGAACACTGAAGCTTTCTTT. Translating it yields CAWSPTLNTEAFF. The full variable domain, with the rest looked up from reference TRBV30 and TRBJ1-1, is SQTIHQWPATLVQPVGSPLSLECTVEGTSNPNLYWYRQAAGRGLQLLFYSVGIGQISSEVPQNLSASRPQDRQFILSSKKLLLSDSGFYLCAWSPTLNTEAFFGQGTRLTVV.

This clonotype has more than one count but fewer than ten. This chain uses TRBV4-3 with TRBJ2-2; D perhaps matches TRBD1 (6 bases). The V end was cut by 5 bases, the J end by 7 bases, with 11 bases between. There are 13 residues in the CDR3. Germline V gene sequence: CDR1 LGHNA, CDR2 YSLEER. CDR3 protein: CASSTGTGGELFF. The CDR3 nucleotides read TGCGCCAGCAGCACAGGGACCGGCGGGGAGCTGTTTTTT.

This clonotype was recorded many times. The chain joins TRBV6-4 to TRBJ2-3; 8 bases fit TRBD2. Germline V CDR1 and CDR2: MRHNA, SNTAGT. This CDR3 region has 15 residues. V was clipped by 3 bases and J by 4 bases; unmatched bases: 6. In DNA form, the CDR3 reads TGTGCCAGCAGTGAAACCGGGGGGGCCGCAGATACGCAGTATTTT. This translates into CASSETGGAADTQYF.

This clonotype has just a few counts. The rearrangement links TRBV7-9 to TRBJ1-1, with 7 bases that match TRBD1. Germline lookup yields CDR1 SEHNR and CDR2 FQNEAQ (reference sequence). The CDR3 runs 12 residues. V shed 5 bases and J 7 bases; nucleotides not matched to a gene: 4. The CDR3 reads CASSPGTVEAFF. CDR3 DNA: TGTGCCAGCAGCCCCGGGACAGTTGAAGCTTTCTTT.

The chain carries TRBV4-3 and TRBJ2-1; D might be TRBD1 (6 bases). The CDR3 extends over 16 amino acids. CDR1 and CDR2 (germline): LGHNA, YSLEER. Deletions cut 0 bases from V and 7 bases from J, with 16 bases between. CDR3 region: CASSQEGRGRGNEQFF. Written as DNA, the CDR3 is TGCGCCAGCAGCCAAGAGGGACGGGGCAGGGGTAATGAGCAGTTCTTC.

This clonotype was seen a handful of times. This chain links TRBV29-1 with TRBJ1-2; no clear D. The germline V gene has CDR1 SQVTM and CDR2 ANQGSEA. The CDR3 extends over 14 amino acids. The V and J ends lost 1 base and 8 bases respectively, with 17 bases between them. CDR3: CSVEGVDLLRGYTF. The CDR3 nucleotides are TGCAGCGTTGAAGGGGTCGACTTACTGAGGGGCTACACCTTC.

In this sample, this clonotype turned up many times. The chain uses TRBV6-5 and TRBJ2-5; TRBD1 aligns across 10 bases. The CDR3 contains 15 residues. Germline-derived CDR1 and CDR2 are MNHEY and SVGAGI. V was pared by 0 bases and J by 6 bases, with 4 bases of the junction left unmatched. CDR3 nucleotides: TGTGCCAGCAGTTACTCGACAGGGGGCGGGAAGACCCAGTACTTC. Translating gives CASSYSTGGGKTQYF.

There are a few counts of this clonotype. The chain links TRBV20-1 to TRBJ2-1; the D is unclear. CDR1 DFQATT and CDR2 SNEGSKA come from the germline V gene (reference sequence). V lost 4 bases and J lost 0, with 22 bases in between. The CDR3 runs 18 residues. The chain's CDR3 is CSATTPPIITSSYNEQFF. The CDR3 bases are TGCAGTGCTACAACGCCCCCTATTATCACGAGCTCCTACAATGAGCAGTTCTTC.

The sample holds one count of this clonotype. J is TRBJ1-6 and V is TRBV9; D is uncertain. CDR3 size: 14 residues. Germline V gives CDR1 SGDLS, CDR2 YYNGEE. V gave up 0 bases and J gave up 7 bases, with 8 bases separating them. This CDR3 is CASSVGQLNSPLHF. The CDR3, as DNA: TGTGCCAGCAGCGTAGGGCAGTTAAATTCACCCCTCCACTTT.